One and the same sample provided the 28 T cell receptor beta chains below, sequenced in a study of T cell responses to AZD1222 COVID-19 vaccine (dated by TCRdb to the early 2020s). Library preparation was by the immunoSEQ multiplex PCR assay. TCRdb obtained this table from immuneACCESS and retained in-frame rearrangements with V and J assigned. These tables miss some clones; where compared with another copy, unresolved V genes account for less than half of the shortfall, and the remainder is unexplained. Counted in this sample were some 100,000 clones; approximately 88% of them appeared once. Of the sample, more than 10% is held by the ten largest clones. Sample time point, as interpreted from the label and publication: baseline before first vaccination. Read against the paper, the sample's treatment or condition label means: meningococcal conjugate vaccine given as trial control. The source material was peripheral blood, sampled on day 0 of MenACWY control vaccination. The receptors originated from an adult in good health.

This rearrangement joins TRBV6-1 to TRBJ2-7; 11 bases match TRBD2. V shed 0 bases and J 4 bases; nucleotides not matched to a gene: 5. The CDR3 is 16 amino acids. CDR1 and CDR2 (germline): MNHNS, SASEGT. The chain's CDR3 is CASSEALPSGGYEQYF. The CDR3 DNA sequence: TGTGCCAGCAGTGAAGCGCTTCCTAGCGGGGGGTACGAGCAGTACTTC.

The CDR3 reads CASSQDPNRSYSNQPQHF. Here the CDR3 DNA reads TGCGCCAGCAGCCAAGATCCAAACAGGTCTTATAGCAATCAGCCCCAGCATTTT. V is TRBV4-1 and J is TRBJ1-5; tentative D call: TRBD1 (5 bases). CDR3 length equals 18 residues. Germline values: CDR1 MGHRA, CDR2 YSYEKL. The V gene lost 0 bases and the J gene lost 0 bases, with 15 bases spanning the gap.

This clone was seen once. The chain links TRBV5-1 to TRBJ2-7, with TRBD1 identical over 11 bases. V lost 4 bases to trimming and J lost 0 bases; unmatched junction nucleotides: 12. CDR1 is SGHRS and CDR2 is YFSETQ in the germline V gene. CDR3 length equals 18 residues. The CDR3 loop reads CASSTSPPGTGGSYEQYF. CDR3 coding DNA: TGCGCCAGCAGCACTTCACCCCCCGGGACAGGGGGCTCCTACGAGCAGTACTTC.

V usage is TRBV4-3 and J usage is TRBJ2-7, with no clear D. Germline CDR1 LGHNA, CDR2 YSLEER. Trimming took 0 bases from V and 3 from J, leaving 15 bases between them. This CDR3 comprises 16 residues. The CDR3: CASSQDLGGKYYEQYF. The DNA for the CDR3 is TGCGCCAGCAGCCAAGATCTTGGCGGCAAATACTACGAGCAGTACTTC.

This clone was seen a single time. The chain is built from TRBV7-8 and TRBJ1-2; 7 positions agree with TRBD1. J was trimmed by 2 bases and V by 5 bases; bases with no gene match: 8. This CDR3 is 15 amino acids long. Germline V gene data show CDR1 as SGHVS and CDR2 as FQNEAQ. CDR3 nucleotides: TGTGCCAGCAGCCCTTACAGGGGAGGAAACTATGGCTACACCTTC. Translation: CASSPYRGGNYGYTF.

The table lists this clone with a count of one. The V gene is TRBV6-4, the J gene TRBJ1-2; 8 bases are shared with TRBD1. From germline, CDR1 is MRHNA and CDR2 SNTAGT. The CDR3 spans 18 residues. With 5 bases clipped from V and 2 bases from J, the junction kept 16 bases outside the gene matches. For the CDR3, the DNA is TGTGCCAGCAGTTACAGGACAGGGTTACGTCGGAGGAACTATGGCTACACCTTC. Translating gives CASSYRTGLRRRNYGYTF.

This clone was detected only once. The rearrangement joins TRBV7-9 to TRBJ2-1; 9 nucleotides align to TRBD1. The CDR3 spans 15 residues. Germline CDR1 SEHNR, CDR2 FQNEAQ (reference sequence). V was clipped by 5 bases and J by 5 bases; unmatched bases: 7. CDR3 bases: TGTGCCAGCAGCGCCCCGGGACAGGGTCACAATGAGCAGTTCTTC. It yields the protein CASSAPGQGHNEQFF.

This clone was counted a few times. The chain carries TRBV28 and TRBJ1-6; TRBD1 is a possible D gene (6 bases). V lost 1 base and J lost 9, with 13 bases in between. CDR1 is MDHEN and CDR2 is SYDVKM in the germline V gene. The CDR3 runs to 15 residues. The CDR3 nucleotides read TGTGCCAGCAGTTTATCACAGGGCCCGGGTTCACCCCTCCACTTT. Protein: CASSLSQGPGSPLHF.

This clone was counted a single time. V is TRBV7-9 and J is TRBJ1-2; 9 positions match TRBD1. The CDR3 covers 14 residues. V was clipped by 3 bases and J by 5 bases; unmatched bases: 4. CDR1 is SEHNR and CDR2 is FQNEAQ in the germline V gene (reference sequence). The CDR3 DNA reads TGTGCCAGCAGCTTTCGGACAGGGGCGTATGGCTACACCTTC. Residues: CASSFRTGAYGYTF.

The chain is built from TRBV29-1 and TRBJ2-7; possible D gene TRBD1, 6 bases. CDR1 and CDR2 (germline): SQVTM, ANQGSEA. Trimming shortened V by 7 bases and J by 2 bases, and 12 bases separated the two germline ends. The CDR3 is 12 amino acids. CDR3 sequence: CSAMDSAYEQYF. The CDR3 DNA is TGCAGCGCTATGGACAGCGCCTACGAGCAGTACTTC.

This clone has a handful of counts. This chain connects TRBV11-2 to TRBJ1-2, with a tentative D call TRBD1 (5 bases). This CDR3 has 13 residues. V lost 3 bases, J lost 4 bases, and 9 bases lay in between. Germline CDR1 is SGHAT and CDR2 is FQNNGV. CDR3: CASSFQGAYGYTF. CDR3 DNA sequence: TGTGCCAGCAGCTTTCAGGGTGCCTATGGCTACACCTTC.

This chain uses TRBV7-2 with TRBJ1-2; D is possibly TRBD1 (5 bases). The CDR3 is 14 residues long. The V and J ends lost 5 bases and 3 bases respectively, with 13 bases between them. Per the germline V gene, CDR1 is SGHTA and CDR2 is FQGNSA. The CDR3 DNA reads as TGTGCCAGCAGCCTACAGGTCACGGACTATGGCTACACCTTC. Translated, it gives CASSLQVTDYGYTF.

The chain carries TRBV5-1 and TRBJ2-7; TRBD2 matches at 10 bases. The CDR3 contains 16 residues. Trimming removed 6 bases from V and 1 base from J; junction bases left unmatched: 10. The germline gives CDR1 SGHRS, CDR2 YFSETQ. This chain's CDR3 is CASKGDSGRLSYEQYF. In DNA, the CDR3 is TGCGCCAGCAAAGGAGATAGCGGGAGGCTTTCCTACGAGCAGTACTTC.

The chain recombines TRBV9 with TRBJ2-7, with 7 bases fitting TRBD1. In germline, CDR1 is SGDLS, CDR2 YYNGEE. This CDR3 is 14 amino acids long. J was trimmed by 6 bases and V by 4 bases; bases with no gene match: 10. The CDR3 reads CASSQQGTLGEQYF. CDR3 nucleotides: TGTGCCAGCAGCCAACAGGGGACGCTGGGCGAGCAGTACTTC.

The V call is TRBV19, the J call TRBJ1-1; TRBD1 is a possible D gene (6 bases). Germline CDR1 is LNHDA and CDR2 is SQIVND (reference sequence). This CDR3 has 15 amino acids. The V end was cut by 6 bases, the J end by 2 bases, with 16 bases between. In nucleotides, the CDR3 is TGTGCCAGTAGGCCTTCATGGACAGCAAACACTGAAGCTTTCTTT. Translating it yields CASRPSWTANTEAFF.

The J gene is TRBJ2-2, the V gene TRBV2; D might be TRBD2 (5 bases). Germline V lookup: CDR1 SNHLY, CDR2 FYNNEI. Trimming cost V 6 bases and J 6 bases, with 5 bases left between them. The CDR3 contains 11 residues. CDR3 protein: CASRRAGELFF. CDR3 nucleotides: TGTGCCAGCAGGAGGGCCGGGGAGCTGTTTTTT.

The J gene is TRBJ2-1, the V gene TRBV1; the table names TRBD2, a call not compared with the DNA. TRBV1 corresponds to a pseudogene. CDR3 size: 14 residues. The CDR3 sequence is CTSRSASGDNEQFF. The CDR3 nucleotides are TGCACCAGCAGATCGGCTAGCGGGGACAATGAGCAGTTCTTC.

J is TRBJ2-7 and V is TRBV4-2, with D unresolved. The CDR3 contains 15 residues. Trimming cost V 0 bases and J 0 bases, with 9 bases left between them. Germline V gives CDR1 LGHNA, CDR2 YNFKEQ. CDR3 in DNA: TGTGCCAGCAGCCAAGACAGTGCGAGCTCCTACGAGCAGTACTTC. It yields the protein CASSQDSASSYEQYF.

The chain links TRBV12-3 or TRBV12-4 to TRBJ1-1; D remains unclear. V was shortened by 3 bases and J by 6 bases, with 8 bases between the two germline ends. The CDR3 is made up of 12 amino acids. The CDR3 DNA sequence: TGTGCCAGCAGTTTCGTTGGGGCTGAAGCTTTCTTT. Protein: CASSFVGAEAFF.

The chain joins TRBV15 to TRBJ1-1, with 7 bases lining up with TRBD1. Germline CDR1 and CDR2: LNHNV and YYDKDF (reference sequence). V was clipped by 2 bases and J by 10 bases; unmatched bases: 13. This CDR3 is built from 15 residues. CDR3 in DNA: TGTGCCACCAGCAGACCAGGGAGACAGGGTCTCGGAGCTTTCTTT. It translates to CATSRPGRQGLGAFF.

The gene calls are TRBV4-3 and TRBJ2-5; D uncertain. The CDR3 is 14 amino acids. V shed 3 bases and J shed 7 bases, with 15 bases lying between them. Looked up from germline, CDR1 is LGHNA and CDR2 is YSLEER. This CDR3 is CASSQEFGRATQYF. CDR3 DNA sequence: TGCGCCAGCAGCCAGGAATTCGGACGGGCGACCCAGTACTTC.

The chain recombines TRBV19 with TRBJ1-2; D perhaps matches TRBD1 (5 bases). Germline lookup yields CDR1 LNHDA and CDR2 SQIVND (reference sequence). This CDR3 spans 14 amino acids. V was pared by 6 bases and J by 2 bases, with 13 bases between. In nucleotides, the CDR3 is TGTGCCAGTAGCATTAATCGACAGAACTATGGCTACACCTTC. It translates to CASSINRQNYGYTF.

V gene TRBV27 combines with J gene TRBJ2-7; tentative D call: TRBD1 (5 bases). The CDR3 length is 17 residues. CDR1 and CDR2 from the germline V gene are MNHEY and SMNVEV (reference sequence). The V end was cut by 2 bases, the J end by 0 bases, with 17 bases between. CDR3 sequence: CASSLGSRAPSSYEQYF. CDR3 nucleotide sequence: TGTGCCAGCAGTTTAGGGTCCAGGGCCCCATCCTCCTACGAGCAGTACTTC.

The chain recombines TRBV7-2 with TRBJ2-3; no clear D gene. Trimming removed 1 base at V and 5 bases at J, with 7 bases between. The V gene's germline CDR1 is SGHTA and CDR2 FQGNSA. The CDR3 contains 13 residues. This chain's CDR3 is CASSLGPGDTQYF. The CDR3 region has the DNA TGTGCCAGCAGCTTAGGCCCGGGAGATACGCAGTATTTT.

The chain couples TRBV7-9 to TRBJ1-4, with TRBD1 as a possible D gene (6 bases). This CDR3 contains 16 residues. The germline V gene encodes CDR1 SEHNR and CDR2 FQNEAQ (reference sequence). Trimming left V 0 bases short and J 7 bases short, with 15 bases between. The CDR3 DNA follows: TGTGCCAGCAGCTTAGCCGGAGCGGGCAGGGGTGAAAAACTGTTTTTT. Protein: CASSLAGAGRGEKLFF. Full variable domain (rest looked up from reference TRBV7-9 and TRBJ1-4): DTGVSQNPRHKITKRGQNVTFRCDPISEHNRLYWYRQTLGQGPEFLTYFQNEAQLEKSRLLSDRFSAERPKGSFSTLEIQRTEQGDSAMYLCASSLAGAGRGEKLFFGSGTQLSVL.

The chain has TRBV7-6 and TRBJ2-1; 8 nucleotides agree with TRBD2. Losses at the gene ends were 5 bases for V and 7 bases for J; bases not matched to a gene: 13. The CDR3 has 16 residues. Germline V gene lookup returns CDR1 SGHVS and CDR2 FNYEAQ. Here the CDR3 DNA reads TGTGCCAGCAGCCTAGGTCGGGGGGGGAGGACGAATGAGCAGTTCTTC. It yields the protein CASSLGRGGRTNEQFF.

The chain is built from TRBV6-5 and TRBJ2-5; TRBD1 aligns across 9 bases. The CDR3 totals 15 residues. V lost 6 bases to trimming and J lost 4 bases; unmatched junction nucleotides: 9. CDR1 and CDR2 (germline): MNHEY, SVGAGI. The CDR3 loop reads CASRTGTGTSETQYF. The CDR3 nucleotides are TGTGCCAGCAGAACCGGGACAGGGACATCAGAGACCCAGTACTTC.

The V call is TRBV5-6, the J call TRBJ1-1; a weak D match, TRBD1 (6 bases). This CDR3 region has 13 residues. Germline CDR1 is SGHDT and CDR2 is YYEEEE. Trimming took off 6 bases at V and 2 bases at J, with 11 bases between the two ends. CDR3 region: CASTLDRNTEAFF. CDR3 sequence (DNA): TGTGCCAGCACTTTGGACAGAAACACTGAAGCTTTCTTT. The full variable domain, rest sourced from reference TRBV5-6 and TRBJ1-1, is DAGVTQSPTHLIKTRGQQVTLRCSPKSGHDTVSWYQQALGQGPQFIFQYYEEEERQRGNFPDRFSGHQFPNYSSELNVNALLLGDSALYLCASTLDRNTEAFFGQGTRLTVV.